This T cell receptor (beta chain) originates from a study of T cell repertoires in cytomegalovirus infection (dated by TCRdb to about 2019). Turning to the overall study: Recently identified HLA-C-restricted CMV epitopes, whose presentation resists viral immunomodulation, were targeted by peptide stimulations together with well-studied HLA-B-restricted epitopes. The HLA type of each donor mattered for the analysis, because public TCR beta signatures pointed to carriage of CMV infection along with the matching HLA type.

The listed sequencing device is Illumina HiSeq 1500. TCRdb trimmed the raw reads at Q25, called clones with MiXCR and kept productive beta chains. Duplicate CDR3 protein sequences are folded into a single record with the most common DNA and genes. The sample table shows fewer than 950,000 distinct CDR3 sequences, and 32% are seen once. The ten largest clones add up to around an eighth of the sample. Counted from cysteine to phenylalanine, this CDR3 has 16 amino acids. Solely the CDR3 DNA is kept, with 48 bases framed from the first base. Looking up the germline V gene yields CDR1 MNHGY and CDR2 SAAAGT. Trimming accounts for 5 bases at V and 4 bases at J, while the number of junction bases matched to no gene is 8. The paper's findings and limits, for the study overall: The ex vivo response was dominated by HLA-C-restricted CMV-specific TCR beta clonotypes, which also provided the single most frequent clonotype in two of eight donors. In both this cohort and an independent roughly 400-donor cohort, the cumulative frequency of public TCR beta family members distinguished carriers of CMV infection plus the relevant HLA type.

According to the study, the label for this sample's treatment or condition signals: in vitro stimulation with specific CMV peptide epitopes to enrich CMV-specific T cells. On this clonotype: Which antigen it targets is not known. One base away there is no much larger clone; base qualities are not given.

The sequence derives from a human donor in good health (CMV status not recorded). Some clones in this sample may be carry-over from other donors' samples. The rearrangement combines TRBV6-8 with TRBJ2-1; 10 central nucleotides agree with TRBD1. Material: cultured CD8+ T cells from PBMCs, obtained from culture after CMV antigen stimulation. The CDR3 protein: CASSPGTGEIYNEQFF. Read as DNA, the sequence is TGTGCCAGCAGTCCGGGGACAGGGGAGATTTACAATGAGCAGTTCTTC.